What follows is one T cell receptor beta chain and its context. What it binds is not known. TCR beta CDR3 regions were amplified from RNA. Using the HTBI primer set, a first-round RT-PCR was run on the TCR CDR3. Each CDR3 protein is one row after TCRdb ran MiXCR on the multiplex PCR reads. The sample includes about 98,000 distinct CDR3 sequences, roughly 40% of them seen just once. The data derive from a study of T cells in Graves' hyperthyroidism and ophthalmopathy. Study outcomes and limitations: From stable hyperthyroidism, ophthalmopathy was separated by a 13 V-J model.

CDR3 length: 16 residues. Per the germline V gene, CDR1 is SEHNR and CDR2 is FQNEAQ (reference sequence). V lost 3 bases and J 5 bases, leaving 17 bases between the germline ends. Diagnoses rested on clinical symptoms, serum thyroxine and TRAb, thyroid ultrasound and orbital computed tomography. V usage is TRBV7-9 and J usage is TRBJ2-1; D is unclear. The TCR comes from a woman aged 25 to 45 with Graves' hyperthyroidism. The sequencing input was peripheral blood or thyroid tissue (not recorded which). In nucleotides, the CDR3 is TGTGCCAGCAGCTTCGTTCCGTCCCTTAACCACAATGAGCAGTTCTTC. This codes for CASSFVPSLNHNEQFF.